The 18 T cell receptor beta chains given below trace back to one sample, sequenced in a study of control samples from healthy donors and cancer patients. Sequencing used immunoSEQ multiplex PCR; TCRdb keeps in-frame clones, though not all of them. The repertoire consists of roughly 86,000 clones, with 90% to 95% occurring once and the leading ten covering less than 20%. The sample comprised blood. These receptors were obtained from a man younger than 40 in good health.

The chain joins TRBV28 to TRBJ2-1; 8 bases fit TRBD2. The CDR3 runs to 15 residues. The germline V gene encodes CDR1 MDHEN and CDR2 SYDVKM. The J segment lost 7 bases and the V segment lost 3 bases, leaving 8 bases of the junction unmatched. The CDR3 is CASSLKVAGRNEQFF. In DNA form, the CDR3 reads TGTGCCAGCAGTTTGAAGGTAGCGGGGAGGAATGAGCAGTTCTTC.

This chain joins TRBV15 and TRBJ2-2, with TRBD2 matching 10 bases. With 3 bases clipped from V and 3 bases from J, the junction kept 16 bases outside the gene matches. Germline V lookup: CDR1 LNHNV, CDR2 YYDKDF (reference sequence). This CDR3 contains 20 residues. CDR3 DNA: TGTGCCACCAGCAGGGACCCAGGGGGAGCGGGAGGGCCGTACACCGGGGAGCTGTTTTTT. Its protein is CATSRDPGGAGGPYTGELFF.

CDR3 bases: TGTGCCAGCAGCCCCGAGCGGGGGGGCCGATATGAGCAGTTCTTC. It translates to CASSPERGGRYEQFF. The V gene is TRBV7-8, the J gene TRBJ2-1; 10 positions match TRBD2. The germline V gene has CDR1 SGHVS and CDR2 FQNEAQ. The V segment lost 5 bases and the J segment 8 bases; nucleotides outside the gene matches: 9. The CDR3 extends over 15 amino acids. The full variable domain, its missing parts supplied by reference TRBV7-8 and TRBJ2-1, is GAGVSQSPRYKVAKRGQDVALRCDPISGHVSLFWYQQALGQGPEFLTYFQNEAQLDKSGLPSDRFFAERPEGSVSTLKIQRTQQEDSAVYLCASSPERGGRYEQFFGPGTRLTVL.

This clone was observed a handful of times. V and J are TRBV7-8 and TRBJ1-2; a possible D gene is TRBD1 (6 bases). Trimming took 5 bases from V and 3 from J, leaving 16 bases between them. Germline-derived CDR1 and CDR2 are SGHVS and FQNEAQ. CDR3 size: 15 residues. CDR3 protein: CASSPVGDRHYGYTF. The DNA for the CDR3 is TGTGCCAGCAGCCCCGTTGGCGACAGGCACTATGGCTACACCTTC. Full variable domain (missing parts from reference TRBV7-8 and TRBJ1-2): GAGVSQSPRYKVAKRGQDVALRCDPISGHVSLFWYQQALGQGPEFLTYFQNEAQLDKSGLPSDRFFAERPEGSVSTLKIQRTQQEDSAVYLCASSPVGDRHYGYTFGSGTRLTVV.

The J gene is TRBJ1-1, the V gene TRBV6-2 or TRBV6-3; TRBD1 matches 9 bases. The CDR3 loop spans 17 amino acids. Germline V gene data show CDR1 as MNHEY and CDR2 as SVGEGT. V gave up 4 bases and J gave up 0 bases; unmatched junction bases: 9. CDR3 nucleotides: TGTGCCAGCAGTTCCCCACAGGGGGCCTCCCTGAACACTGAAGCTTTCTTT. Its translation is CASSSPQGASLNTEAFF.

This sequence joins TRBV2 and TRBJ1-3; D gene unclear. The CDR3 is made up of 15 amino acids. Germline lookup yields CDR1 SNHLY and CDR2 FYNNEI. V lost 4 bases, J lost 1 base, and 11 bases lay in between. The CDR3 DNA is TGTGCCAGCAGTGTAGGGCTGCAATCTGGAAACACCATATATTTT. Translating it yields CASSVGLQSGNTIYF. Full variable domain (outside the CDR3, taken from reference TRBV2 and TRBJ1-3): EPEVTQTPSHQVTQMGQEVILRCVPISNHLYFYWYRQILGQKVEFLVSFYNNEISEKSEIFDDQFSVERPDGSNFTLKIRSTKLEDSAMYFCASSVGLQSGNTIYFGEGSWLTVV.

J is TRBJ1-1 and V is TRBV6-5; D remains unclear. The CDR3 has 14 amino acids. Germline CDR1 MNHEY, CDR2 SVGAGI. Trimming left V 8 bases short and J 1 base short, with 14 bases between. In DNA form, the CDR3 reads TGTGCCAGCTACATTAAGGCAGCGAACACTGAAGCTTTCTTT. This encodes CASYIKAANTEAFF.

The chain joins TRBV2 to TRBJ2-3; 7 bases fit TRBD2. V shed 5 bases, J shed 1 base, and the junction held 0 bases outside the gene matches. CDR1 is SNHLY and CDR2 is FYNNEI in the germline V gene. The CDR3 consists of 13 residues. CDR3 sequence: CASSSGGTDTQYF. CDR3 in DNA: TGTGCCAGCAGTAGCGGGGGCACAGATACGCAGTATTTT.

The rearrangement uses TRBV5-1 and TRBJ2-6; D might be TRBD1 (6 bases). This CDR3 region has 17 residues. Trimming took off 1 base at V and 1 base at J, with 12 bases between the two ends. CDR1 and CDR2 from the germline V gene are SGHRS and YFSETQ. CDR3 residues: CASSLPGAGSGANVLTF. The CDR3 DNA is TGCGCCAGCAGCTTGCCAGGGGCTGGATCTGGGGCCAACGTCCTGACTTTC.

V gene TRBV19 combines with J gene TRBJ2-5; 16 bases align to TRBD2. Unmatched junction bases numbered 5, after V lost 6 bases and J lost 4 bases. CDR1 and CDR2 (germline): LNHDA, SQIVND (reference sequence). This CDR3 comprises 16 residues. The DNA for the CDR3 is TGTGCCAGTAGGGGACTAGCGGGAGGGCTCGGAGAGACCCAGTACTTC. Its translation: CASRGLAGGLGETQYF.

The rearrangement joins TRBV9 to TRBJ2-5, with 7 bases fitting TRBD1. The CDR3 loop spans 16 amino acids. The V gene end was trimmed by 4 bases and the J gene end by 0 bases; junction bases not matched to a gene: 9. Germline CDR1 reads SGDLS; CDR2 reads YYNGEE. The CDR3 sequence: CASSLTGAKDQETQYF. The CDR3 nucleotides are TGTGCCAGCAGCTTAACAGGGGCTAAGGACCAAGAGACCCAGTACTTC.

As DNA, the CDR3 is TGTGCCAGCAGTAGATCGGGCCACAGGTTGGCTAATGAAAAACTGTTTTTT. Protein sequence: CASSRSGHRLANEKLFF. The chain employs TRBV27 and TRBJ1-4, with D possibly being TRBD1 (5 bases). The ends were cut back, 5 bases at V and 3 bases at J, with 19 bases in the middle. This CDR3 region has 17 residues. Germline CDR1 reads MNHEY; CDR2 reads SMNVEV (reference sequence).

The chain uses TRBV14 and TRBJ1-2, with 7 bases matching TRBD1. The CDR3 has 15 amino acids. J gave up 2 bases and V 4 bases, and 7 bases lay outside the gene matches. The germline V gene encodes CDR1 SGHDN and CDR2 FVKESK. CDR3 sequence (DNA): TGTGCCAGCAGCCTTAGACAGGGTTGGAACTATGGCTACACCTTC. It yields the protein CASSLRQGWNYGYTF.

The rearrangement joins TRBV9 to TRBJ2-6; possibly TRBD1 for D (6 bases). This CDR3 spans 15 amino acids. Germline CDR1 SGDLS, CDR2 YYNGEE. Deletions cut 3 bases from V and 2 bases from J, with 9 bases between. The CDR3 is CASSARQAGANVLTF. CDR3 coding DNA: TGTGCCAGCAGCGCCCGACAGGCTGGGGCCAACGTCCTGACTTTC.

This clone has only one observation. This chain links TRBV27 with TRBJ1-2, with D perhaps matching TRBD1 (5 bases). The V and J ends lost 6 bases and 8 bases respectively, with 22 bases between them. The CDR3 has 15 residues. Germline V gives CDR1 MNHEY, CDR2 SMNVEV (reference sequence). CDR3 sequence: CASSPLRVQRGGYTF. As DNA, the CDR3 is TGTGCCAGCAGCCCATTGAGGGTACAGAGGGGAGGCTACACCTTC.

The rearrangement links TRBV7-2 to TRBJ2-1; D remains ambiguous. Per germline, CDR1 SGHTA and CDR2 FQGNSA. This CDR3 contains 13 residues. The CDR3 region is CATAAYIHNEQFF. Written as DNA, the CDR3 is TGTGCTACAGCCGCCTACATACACAATGAGCAGTTCTTC.

The V call is TRBV29-1, the J call TRBJ1-1; D is perhaps TRBD1 (6 bases). The V gene's germline CDR1 is SQVTM and CDR2 ANQGSEA. V lost 2 bases and J 4 bases, leaving 17 bases between the germline ends. The CDR3 has 15 residues. This CDR3 reads CSVERAPQGSTEAFF. The CDR3 DNA reads as TGCAGCGTTGAAAGGGCCCCTCAGGGGAGCACTGAAGCTTTCTTT.

Details on this clone: Other DNA sequences in this sample translate to the same CDR3. This chain uses TRBV30 with TRBJ2-1; 10 bases are a match to TRBD1. Trimming at V came to 3 bases and at J to 3 bases, leaving 5 bases not matched to a gene. Germline lookup yields CDR1 GTSNPN and CDR2 SVGIG (reference sequence). This CDR3 has 15 amino acids. The CDR3 spells CAWSGGQGDYNEQFF. The CDR3 region has the DNA TGTGCCTGGAGCGGCGGACAGGGGGACTACAATGAGCAGTTCTTC.